A selection of T cell receptor beta chains follows, all from one sample in a study of OX40 agonist ivuxolimab in advanced cancers. Sequenced by immunoSEQ multiplex PCR; TCRdb stores in-frame clones only, minus some. The sample comprises fewer than 100,000 clones, about 80% of which are singletons, and approximately 0.44% rests with the top ten. This specimen was CD4+ or CD8+ T cells sorted from blood, taken in a trial of the OX40 agonist ivuxolimab. The receptors were gathered from an adult with an advanced solid tumor such as melanoma, head and neck, liver or kidney cancer. The CDR3 runs from the conserved cysteine through the conserved F or W. Only some rows state a clone size, as once, few, many or a class for expanded clones.

clone size	V gene	J gene	CDR3 protein
.	TRBV7-2	TRBJ2-3	CASSLDAGGTDTQYF
.	TRBV5-6	TRBJ1-2	CASSLGRTNYGYTF
few	TRBV23-1	TRBJ1-2	CASSQSKDRDYYGYTF
.	TRBV7-2	TRBJ2-2	CASSFQLAGVTGELFF
.	TRBV5-1	TRBJ1-1	CASSWGQGAGTEAFF
.	TRBV14	TRBJ1-2	CASSQESVHRASAF
.	TRBV27	TRBJ2-5	CASRQQAAGGRETQYF
.	TRBV2	TRBJ1-3	CASSEVRGRNTIYF
.	TRBV29-1	TRBJ1-1	CSVEGRGKTEAFF
.	TRBV30	TRBJ1-4	CAWSVLVFEKLFF
few	TRBV5-1	TRBJ2-5	CASSPLPSGRSAETQYF
.	TRBV5-1	TRBJ2-3	CASSLAREQDTQYF
.	TRBV2	TRBJ2-3	CASSGTSGSTDTQYF
.	TRBV2	TRBJ2-7	CASSKQGTYEQYF
.	TRBV4-2	TRBJ2-3	CASSQGRGQDTQYF
once	TRBV18	TRBJ2-3	CASSPRLADTDTQYF
.	TRBV14	TRBJ2-5	CASSTYGARRETQYF
.	TRBV6-6	TRBJ2-1	CASRPRDSVNEQFF
.	TRBV18	TRBJ1-2	CASSQTGGTAYGYTF
.	TRBV11-1	TRBJ1-1	CASSTRALQRTEAFF
.	TRBV7-2	TRBJ2-1	CASSPQAGVSYNEQFF
.	TRBV5-1	TRBJ1-2	CASSYGGSYGYTF
.	TRBV4-3	TRBJ2-2	CASSQIKTGGNTGELFF